The 14 T cell receptor beta chains below were found in one sample sequenced in a study of regulatory T cells in long-lasting Graves disease. As to time point: newly diagnosed GD, antithyroid drugs for less than 3 months. With RNA extracted from PBMCs as input, the TCR library was made. For TCR beta, libraries came from iRepertoire HTBI primers and Arm-PCR of CDR3 regions. TCRdb reprocessed the multiplex PCR reads with MiXCR, giving one entry per CDR3 protein. This sample carries 600,000 to 650,000 distinct CDR3 sequences, 15% to 20% of them seen once, and the ten largest clones take 15% to 20%. These records were also assigned to another study, of T cells in Graves' hyperthyroidism and ophthalmopathy.

Sequences were derived from peripheral blood mononuclear cells (PBMCs), sampled at new diagnosis, from a patient treated with antithyroid drugs. All receptors derive from a woman aged 25 to 39 with Graves disease.

The rearrangement links TRBV19 to TRBJ2-6, with 8 nucleotides matching TRBD1. J was trimmed by 6 bases and V by 6 bases; bases with no gene match: 7. The CDR3 is 15 residues long. Germline V CDR1 and CDR2: LNHDA, SQIVND (reference sequence). CDR3 loop: CASSTGGAEANVLTF. CDR3 bases: TGTGCCAGTAGCACAGGGGGAGCTGAGGCCAACGTCCTGACTTTC.

There are a few counts of this clonotype. V is TRBV6-1 and J is TRBJ1-2; D may be TRBD1 (5 bases). The germline V gene has CDR1 MNHNS and CDR2 SASEGT. Between the trimmed V and J ends, which lost 10 bases and 4 bases, there was a span of 16 bases. This CDR3 is built from 13 residues. CDR3 sequence (DNA): TGTGCCACTACACGAACGGGGGGCTATGGCTACACCTTC. Residues: CATTRTGGYGYTF.

This clonotype was observed a few times. The chain uses TRBV28 and TRBJ1-3, with D perhaps matching TRBD1 (6 bases). Germline CDR1 MDHEN, CDR2 SYDVKM. V lost 6 bases and J lost 8, with 17 bases in between. This CDR3 spans 14 amino acids. CDR3 coding DNA: TGTGCCAGCAGACGGAAAGGGGGGGTGGACACCATATATTTT. Protein sequence: CASRRKGGVDTIYF.

The table lists this clonotype with many counts. The chain employs TRBV10-3 and TRBJ1-2; D gene uncertain. The V and J ends lost 1 base and 4 bases respectively, with 7 bases between them. This CDR3 spans 13 amino acids. The germline V gene encodes CDR1 ENHRY and CDR2 SYGVKD. The CDR3 coding sequence is TGTGCCATCAGTGAGTTCGAGAGCTATGGCTACACCTTC. Protein: CAISEFESYGYTF.

The gene calls are TRBV6-5 and TRBJ2-5, with unresolved D. The CDR3 contains 14 residues. Germline values: CDR1 MNHEY, CDR2 SVGAGI. Trimming stripped 2 bases from V and 3 bases from J, with 10 bases between. The CDR3 protein is CASSYAPSKETQYF. CDR3 sequence (DNA): TGTGCCAGCAGTTACGCTCCTTCTAAAGAGACCCAGTACTTC.

This clonotype was observed many times. The rearrangement joins TRBV10-3 to TRBJ1-2; the D is unclear. Trimming pared 6 bases from V and 5 bases from J, leaving 10 bases between. The CDR3 contains 12 residues. The germline gives CDR1 ENHRY, CDR2 SYGVKD. This CDR3 is CAIRDLAYGYTF. The CDR3 nucleotides are TGTGCCATCAGAGACCTTGCATATGGCTACACCTTC.

The sample holds many counts of this clonotype. The gene calls are TRBV2 and TRBJ1-3; 10 positions match TRBD1. This CDR3 contains 15 residues. Trimming removed 6 bases from V and 4 bases from J; junction bases left unmatched: 6. Per germline, CDR1 SNHLY and CDR2 FYNNEI. CDR3 bases: TGTGCCAGCAGCCGCGACAGGGGGCTGGGAAACACCATATATTTT. Its protein product is CASSRDRGLGNTIYF.

A few counts support this clonotype. V gene TRBV7-2 combines with J gene TRBJ2-1, with TRBD1 matching 9 bases. The better agreement between TRBJ2-5 and the DNA end casts doubt on the J call. Germline loops: CDR1 SGHTA, CDR2 FQGNSA. This CDR3 region has 16 residues. The CDR3 protein is CASSLWATGGGETQYF. For the CDR3, the DNA is TGTGCCAGCAGCTTATGGGCGACAGGGGGGGGAGAGACCCAGTACTTC.

J is TRBJ2-1 and V is TRBV6-1; the D call may be TRBD1 or TRBD2 (5 bases each). Trimming left V 9 bases short and J 3 bases short, with 15 bases between. The length of the CDR3 is 14 residues. Germline values: CDR1 MNHNS, CDR2 SASEGT. The CDR3 loop is CASTGTPLYNEQFF. The CDR3 bases are TGTGCCAGTACCGGGACCCCCCTCTACAATGAGCAGTTCTTC.

This clonotype occurred a few times. The chain joins TRBV7-2 to TRBJ2-7; D may be TRBD1 (6 bases). Between the trimmed V and J ends, which lost 3 bases and 5 bases, there was a span of 17 bases. Per germline, CDR1 SGHTA and CDR2 FQGNSA. CDR3 size: 15 residues. The CDR3 DNA sequence: TGTGCCAGCAGCTTCCCAAGCACAGGGACCCACGAGCAGTACTTC. This gives the protein CASSFPSTGTHEQYF.

In this sample, this clonotype turned up many times. The J gene is TRBJ2-5, the V gene TRBV2, with TRBD1 as a possible D gene (6 bases). CDR1 and CDR2 (germline): SNHLY, FYNNEI. This CDR3 is built from 15 residues. Trimming cost V 6 bases and J 5 bases, with 19 bases left between them. CDR3 protein: CASSAQDTGSETQYF. The CDR3 bases are TGTGCCAGCAGCGCACAAGATACAGGGTCGGAGACCCAGTACTTC.

The table lists this clonotype with a few counts. The V gene is TRBV20-1, the J gene TRBJ2-3, with D uncertain. The CDR3 is 14 amino acids. Germline lookup yields CDR1 DFQATT and CDR2 SNEGSKA (reference sequence). V lost 3 bases to trimming and J lost 2 bases, with 12 bases between them. This CDR3 reads CSASPSRYTDTQYF. DNA for the CDR3: TGCAGTGCTAGTCCCAGCCGCTACACAGATACGCAGTATTTT.

This clonotype was counted between two and nine times. The chain couples TRBV3-1 to TRBJ1-3, with no clear D. Looked up from germline, CDR1 is LGHDT and CDR2 is YNNKEL (reference sequence). This CDR3 has 15 amino acids. V was shortened by 0 bases and J by 4 bases, with 10 bases between the two germline ends. This CDR3 is CASSQDNLSGNTIYF. The CDR3 region has the DNA TGTGCCAGCAGCCAAGATAACCTATCCGGAAACACCATATATTTT.

This clonotype came up many times. The V gene is TRBV12-3 or TRBV12-4, the J gene TRBJ2-1; D is uncertain. V lost 1 base and J lost 4, with 8 bases in between. The length of the CDR3 is 14 residues. Written as DNA, the CDR3 is TGTGCCAGCAGTTTAGGGACCGCATACAATGAGCAGTTCTTC. Amino acid sequence: CASSLGTAYNEQFF.